Listed below are T cell receptor beta chains from one sample, sequenced in a study of CD8 T cells in Susac syndrome. TCRdb re-analysed the immunoSEQ multiplex PCR reads in MiXCR, keeping a single row per CDR3 protein. The sample yields approximately 260,000 distinct CDR3 sequences, about 95% seen once. Sequencing was performed on CD4+ T cells from PBMCs. The receptor set was obtained from a human donor with Susac syndrome. The CDR3 runs from the conserved cysteine through the conserved F or W. D genes are given only for firm matches. Part of the rows lack a size; the others show once, few, many or a class for expanded clones.

V gene	D gene	J gene	clone size	CDR3 DNA	CDR3 protein
TRBV4-1	.	TRBJ2-7	.	TGCGCCAGCAGCCTCCAAGGGGTCCCTGGCTACGAGCAGTACTTC	CASSLQGVPGYEQYF
TRBV7-8	.	TRBJ1-2	.	TGTGCCAGCAGCAACTACAGGGAAGGCTACACCTTC	CASSNYREGYTF
TRBV28	.	TRBJ1-3	.	TGTGCCAGCAGTTTAACCCCTTCGACAGGATCTGGAAACACCATATATTTT	CASSLTPSTGSGNTIYF
TRBV9	TRBD2	TRBJ2-7	.	TGTGCCAGCAGCGCCGGGACTAGCGGCGGCGAGCAGTACTTC	CASSAGTSGGEQYF
TRBV14	.	TRBJ2-7	.	TGTGCCAGCAGCCTACACCTGGACGCCGAGCAGTACTTC	CASSLHLDAEQYF
TRBV11-2	.	TRBJ2-1	.	TGTGCCAGCAGCTTAGGTCGGGATCGGGAGCAGTTCTTC	CASSLGRDREQFF
TRBV2	TRBD2	TRBJ2-7	.	TGTGCCAGCAGTGAACTAGCGGATCCCTACGAGCAGTACTTC	CASSELADPYEQYF
TRBV15	TRBD1	TRBJ1-2	.	TGTGCCACCAGCAGAGACGGACAGGGGCCGTATGGCTACACCTTC	CATSRDGQGPYGYTF
TRBV12-3/TRBV12-4	TRBD2	TRBJ2-7	.	TGTGCCAGCAGCCCCGGGGGGACGCGAACTCACGAGCAGTACTTC	CASSPGGTRTHEQYF
TRBV4-1	TRBD2	TRBJ2-1	.	TGCGCCAGCAGCCAAGATTCGGCGGGAGCGATCTACAATGAGCAGTTCTTC	CASSQDSAGAIYNEQFF
TRBV3-1	.	TRBJ2-5	.	TGTGCCAGCAGCCAGTGGGCGGAGTCGGGAACCCAGTACTTC	CASSQWAESGTQYF
TRBV29-1	TRBD1	TRBJ2-5	.	TGCAGCGTTACAGGGGGCCAAGAGACCCAGTACTTC	CSVTGGQETQYF
TRBV11-3	.	TRBJ2-5	.	TGTGCCAGCAGCTCCCCGTTCTCGGTGCAAGAAAAAGAGACCCAGTACTTC	CASSSPFSVQEKETQYF
TRBV20-1	.	TRBJ2-1	.	TGCAGTGCTAGAGTGCCGGGAAGCTCCTACAATGAGCAGTTCTTC	CSARVPGSSYNEQFF
TRBV6-1	.	TRBJ1-2	.	TGTGCCAGCACTCGAACAACTACGACCAACTATGGCTACACCTTC	CASTRTTTTNYGYTF
TRBV20-1	.	TRBJ2-6	.	TGCAGTGCTAGTCGTTCCAGACACTCTGGGGCCAACGTCCTGACTTTC	CSASRSRHSGANVLTF
TRBV20-1	TRBD1	TRBJ1-3	.	TGCAGTGCTGATGACAGGGGATCTGGAAACACCATATATTTT	CSADDRGSGNTIYF
TRBV5-1	.	TRBJ1-2	.	TGCGCCAGCAGCCCGGACGGATCTTCACCCTATGGCTACACCTTC	CASSPDGSSPYGYTF
TRBV4-2	TRBD2	TRBJ2-7	once	TGTGCCAGCAGCCAGAGAGGACTAGCGGGAACTAGCTCCTACGAGCAGTACTTC	CASSQRGLAGTSSYEQYF
TRBV7-2	TRBD1	TRBJ1-2	.	TGTGCCAGCCGACCACCGACAGGGGCCTATGGCTACACCTTC	CASRPPTGAYGYTF
TRBV12-3/TRBV12-4	.	TRBJ2-7	.	TGTGCCAGCAGTCGCGACCCTAGCGAGCAGTACTTC	CASSRDPSEQYF
TRBV28	.	TRBJ1-4	once	TGTGCCAGCAGTCCCCCCCAAGGGAATGAAAAACTGTTTTTT	CASSPPQGNEKLFF
TRBV20-1	.	TRBJ2-1	.	TGCAGTGCTAGAGAGGGGGCTAGGGATCATGAGCAGTTCTTC	CSAREGARDHEQFF
TRBV5-1	TRBD1	TRBJ1-1	.	TGCGCCAGCAGCGGACAGGGGTCGGACACTGAAGCTTTCTTT	CASSGQGSDTEAFF
TRBV11-3	.	TRBJ2-5	.	TGTGCCAGCAGCCGGGAACCTAAAGAGACCCAGTACTTC	CASSREPKETQYF
TRBV12-3/TRBV12-4	.	TRBJ2-7	.	TGTGCCAGCAGTCTTAACGGTTACTACGAGCAGTACTTC	CASSLNGYYEQYF
TRBV28	.	TRBJ1-2	.	TGTGCCAGCAGTTATCCCCGGGGGTTGGACTATGGCTACACCTTC	CASSYPRGLDYGYTF
TRBV20-1	.	TRBJ1-1	.	TGCAGTGCTAAGTTGGAGTATGAAGCTTTCTTT	CSAKLEYEAFF
TRBV7-3	.	TRBJ1-2	.	TGTGCCAGCAGCTTATTTGGGGGTCCCAACTATGGCTACACCTTC	CASSLFGGPNYGYTF
TRBV27	.	TRBJ2-3	.	TGTGCCAGCAGTCGACTAGGAAACACAGATACGCAGTATTTT	CASSRLGNTDTQYF
TRBV29-1	.	TRBJ2-7	.	TGCGGTATCCCCCCCGCAGGAGTAGAGTACTTC	CGIPPAGVEYF
TRBV30	.	TRBJ2-1	.	TGTGCCTGGAGTGTACGTAGGGGCTCCTACAATGAGCAGTTCTTC	CAWSVRRGSYNEQFF
TRBV12-3/TRBV12-4	.	TRBJ1-4	.	TGTGCCAGCAGTTGGTCGGTTGAAAAACTGTTTTTT	CASSWSVEKLFF
TRBV29-1	TRBD2	TRBJ2-1	.	TGCAGCGTTGAAGGGAGGCGGGAGGGCCTAAACAATGAGCAGTTCTTC	CSVEGRREGLNNEQFF
TRBV20-1	.	TRBJ2-5	.	TGCAGTGCTAGAGACTCGACGAGGAACCAAGAGACCCAGTACTTC	CSARDSTRNQETQYF
TRBV5-1	.	TRBJ2-7	.	TGCGCCAGCAGCTTGAGACAGTCTAGCGAGCAGTACTTC	CASSLRQSSEQYF
TRBV7-6	.	TRBJ2-2	.	TGTGCCAGCAGCTCTCCGGGTAGCGGAGTTAACACCGGGGAGCTGTTTTTT	CASSSPGSGVNTGELFF
TRBV30	TRBD1	TRBJ2-2	.	TGTGCCTGGGGGGTTTTGACAGGGTGGACCGGGGAGCTGTTTTTT	CAWGVLTGWTGELFF
TRBV7-8	TRBD1	TRBJ1-1	.	TGTGCCAGCAGCAGGTTGACAGGGGCGGCTGAAGCTTTCTTT	CASSRLTGAAEAFF
TRBV29-1	.	TRBJ1-5	.	TGCAGCGCCGCCCCGGGGGCGGACCAGCCCCAGCATTTT	CSAAPGADQPQHF
TRBV14	.	TRBJ1-2	.	TGTGCCAGCAGCCAAGGGAGCAGGGGTGGCTACACCTTC	CASSQGSRGGYTF
TRBV4-1	.	TRBJ2-7	.	TGCGCCAGCAGCCAAGTCAGCCAGGGGACCTACGAGCAGTACTTC	CASSQVSQGTYEQYF
TRBV27	.	TRBJ1-1	.	TGTGCCAGCAGTTTATTTGGGACAAGTAACACTGAAGCTTTCTTT	CASSLFGTSNTEAFF
TRBV24-1	.	TRBJ2-7	.	TGTGCCCCCGGGACTCTGAACGAGCAGTACTTC	CAPGTLNEQYF
TRBV7-3	.	TRBJ2-2	.	TGTGCCAGCAGCTTAACCCGGGAAGCCGCCCTTACCGGGGAGCTGTTTTTT	CASSLTREAALTGELFF
TRBV9	.	TRBJ2-1	once	TGTGCCAGCAGCCCCCTCAATCCTAGCGCTGGGAATGAGCAGTTCTTC	CASSPLNPSAGNEQFF